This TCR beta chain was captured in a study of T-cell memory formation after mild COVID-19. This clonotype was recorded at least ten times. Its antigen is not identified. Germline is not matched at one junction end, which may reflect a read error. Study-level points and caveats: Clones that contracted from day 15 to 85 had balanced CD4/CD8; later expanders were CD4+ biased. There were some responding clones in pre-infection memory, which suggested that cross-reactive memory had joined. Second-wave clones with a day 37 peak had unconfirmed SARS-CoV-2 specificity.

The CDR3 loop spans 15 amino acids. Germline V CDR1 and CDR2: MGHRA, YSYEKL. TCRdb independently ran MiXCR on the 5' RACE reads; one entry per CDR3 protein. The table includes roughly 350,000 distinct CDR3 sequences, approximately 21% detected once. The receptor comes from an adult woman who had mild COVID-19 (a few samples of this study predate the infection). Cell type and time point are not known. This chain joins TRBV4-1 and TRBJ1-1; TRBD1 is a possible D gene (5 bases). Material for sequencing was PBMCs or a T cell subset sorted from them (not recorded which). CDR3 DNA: TGCGCCAGCAGCCAAGAGGGGGTAATGAAGACTGAAGCTTTCTTT. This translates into CASSQEGVMKTEAFF.